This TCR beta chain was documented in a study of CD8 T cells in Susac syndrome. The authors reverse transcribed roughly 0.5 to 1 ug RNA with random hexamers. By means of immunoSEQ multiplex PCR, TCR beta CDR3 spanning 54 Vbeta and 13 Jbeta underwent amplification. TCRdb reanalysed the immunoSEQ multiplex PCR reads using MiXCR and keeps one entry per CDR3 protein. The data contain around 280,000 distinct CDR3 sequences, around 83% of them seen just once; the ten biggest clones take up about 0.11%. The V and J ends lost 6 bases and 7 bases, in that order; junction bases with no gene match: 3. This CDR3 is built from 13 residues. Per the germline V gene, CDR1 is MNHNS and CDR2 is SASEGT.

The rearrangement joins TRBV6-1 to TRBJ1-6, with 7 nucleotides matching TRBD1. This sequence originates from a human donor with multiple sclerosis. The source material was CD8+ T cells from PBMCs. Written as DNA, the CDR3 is TGTGCCAGCAGCAACAGGGGAAATTCACCCCTCCACTTT. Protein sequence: CASSNRGNSPLHF.